This TCR beta chain was retrieved from a study of regulatory T cells in long-lasting Graves disease. The time point here: newly diagnosed GD, antithyroid drugs for less than 3 months. There was RNA extracted from PBMCs, and the TCR library was made from it. This clonotype was recorded at least ten times. Library construction for TCR beta used iRepertoire HTBI primers and Arm-PCR of CDR3 regions. TCRdb itself ran the multiplex PCR reads through MiXCR, one entry per CDR3 protein. The sample contains about 310,000 distinct CDR3 sequences, about a sixth of which appear only once. The junction had 9 bases not matched to a gene; V was cut back by 3 bases and J by 3 bases. This CDR3 is built from 16 residues.

Sequences were derived from peripheral blood mononuclear cells (PBMCs), sampled at new diagnosis, from a patient treated with antithyroid drugs. The V call is TRBV12-3 or TRBV12-4, the J call TRBJ2-7; TRBD1 matches 9 bases. The clonotype was recovered from a female donor with Graves disease. The CDR3 region is CASSLADRGPNYEQYF. The DNA of the CDR3 is TGTGCCAGCAGTTTGGCGGACAGGGGCCCCAACTACGAGCAGTACTTC.